The 10 T cell receptor beta chains listed next were all sequenced from one sample in a study of T-cell memory formation after mild COVID-19. A single record per CDR3 protein comes from TCRdb applying MiXCR to the 5' RACE reads. The top ten hold roughly 13% of the sample, which has approximately 350,000 distinct CDR3 sequences, 25% to 30% seen once. The sequencing sample was made of PBMCs or a T cell subset sorted from them (not recorded which). These receptor sequences come from an adult woman who had mild COVID-19 (a few samples of this study predate the infection). Cell type and time point are not known.

The chain is built from TRBV20-1 and TRBJ2-5; 7 bases are shared with TRBD1. CDR3 length: 14 amino acids. The ends lost 1 base at V and 2 bases at J; junction bases unmatched: 4. Germline values: CDR1 DFQATT, CDR2 SNEGSKA (reference sequence). The CDR3 DNA is TGCAGTGCTAGAGCTCCGGGACAGCAAGAGACCCAGTACTTC. Protein product: CSARAPGQQETQYF.

This chain joins TRBV7-2 and TRBJ2-1, with 7 bases matching TRBD1. The CDR3 sequence is 16 residues long. The germline gives CDR1 SGHTA, CDR2 FQGNSA. V lost 2 bases to trimming and J lost 7 bases; unmatched junction nucleotides: 11. This CDR3 reads CASSLTTGLPANEQFF. In nucleotides, the CDR3 is TGTGCCAGCAGCTTAACGACAGGGTTACCAGCTAATGAGCAGTTCTTC.

This clonotype was observed a few times. V and J are TRBV19 and TRBJ2-7, with D perhaps assigned TRBD1 or TRBD2 (5 bases each). The CDR3 contains 15 residues. V was pared by 3 bases and J by 4 bases, with 16 bases between. Germline values: CDR1 LNHDA, CDR2 SQIVND (reference sequence). The CDR3 nucleotides are TGTGCCAGTAGTATTGACCACGGGACCAAATACGAGCAGTACTTC. Translating it yields CASSIDHGTKYEQYF.

This clonotype was seen a few times. This rearrangement joins TRBV24-1 to TRBJ2-3; unclear D gene. CDR3 length: 11 amino acids. Deletions cut 3 bases from V and 6 bases from J, with 3 bases between. Germline V gives CDR1 KGHDR, CDR2 SFDVKD. The CDR3 spells CATSDPDTQYF. CDR3 sequence (DNA): TGTGCCACCAGTGATCCTGATACGCAGTATTTT.

The chain carries TRBV7-9 and TRBJ2-3; 11 nucleotides match TRBD1. Germline V CDR1 and CDR2: SEHNR, FQNEAQ (reference sequence). The CDR3 runs 16 residues. Trimming at V came to 1 base and at J to 3 bases, leaving 3 bases not matched to a gene. CDR3 loop: CASSLVGTGGTDTQYF. Here the CDR3 DNA reads TGTGCCAGCAGCTTAGTAGGGACAGGGGGAACAGATACGCAGTATTTT.

J is TRBJ1-1 and V is TRBV18; D remains ambiguous. The V gene's germline CDR1 is KGHSH and CDR2 LQKENI. The CDR3 consists of 14 residues. Trimming shortened V by 0 bases and J by 7 bases, and 12 bases separated the two germline ends. CDR3 in amino acids: CASSPPGSRGEAFF. The CDR3 DNA is TGTGCCAGCTCACCACCGGGGAGCAGAGGTGAAGCTTTCTTT. Full variable domain (remainder filled in from reference TRBV18 and TRBJ1-1): NAGVMQNPRHLVRRRGQEARLRCSPMKGHSHVYWYRQLPEEGLKFMVYLQKENIIDESGMPKERFSAEFPKEGPSILRIQQVVRGDSAAYFCASSPPGSRGEAFFGQGTRLTVV.

This clonotype was seen more than once but under ten times. J is TRBJ1-2 and V is TRBV29-1; TRBD1 matches 11 bases. This CDR3 contains 11 residues. V trimming: 8 bases; J trimming: 6 bases; junction bases outside the gene matches: 2. Per germline, CDR1 SQVTM and CDR2 ANQGSEA. The CDR3 reads CSTGQGDGYTF. CDR3 DNA: TGCAGCACGGGACAGGGGGATGGCTACACCTTC.

This chain joins TRBV5-1 and TRBJ2-7; either TRBD1 or TRBD2 may supply D (5 bases each). Trimming removed 3 bases from V and 2 bases from J, with 12 bases in between. The CDR3 runs to 14 residues. Germline V CDR1 and CDR2: SGHRS, YFSETQ. In DNA form, the CDR3 reads TGCGCCAGCAGCTCGGGACGGCGGACCTACGAGCAGTACTTC. It specifies CASSSGRRTYEQYF. Together with reference TRBV5-1 and TRBJ2-7, the CDR3 gives the full variable domain: KAGVTQTPRYLIKTRGQQVTLSCSPISGHRSVSWYQQTPGQGLQFLFEYFSETQRNKGNFPGRFSGRQFSNSRSEMNVSTLELGDSALYLCASSSGRRTYEQYFGPGTRLTVT.

This clonotype occurred a few times. V and J are TRBV7-3 and TRBJ2-1; no clear D gene. This CDR3 is built from 15 residues. The V gene's germline CDR1 is SGHTA and CDR2 FQGTGA. V lost 5 bases to trimming and J lost 6 bases, with 17 bases between them. CDR3 sequence reads: CASSPQTGLGNEQFF. In DNA, the CDR3 is TGTGCCAGCAGCCCCCAGACTGGGCTCGGCAATGAGCAGTTCTTC.

This clonotype was counted a few times. This chain joins TRBV5-1 and TRBJ2-1; D is unclear. There are 12 residues in the CDR3. Trimming took 2 bases from V and 15 from J, leaving 15 bases between them. Per germline, CDR1 SGHRS and CDR2 YFSETQ. The CDR3 sequence is CASSLVGPVLFF. In DNA form, the CDR3 reads TGCGCCAGCAGCTTAGTGGGTCCGGTTCTGTTCTTC.